The clone carrying this TCR beta chain has at least ten counts. Its antigen is not known. The sample is drawn from a study of T cell repertoires in cytomegalovirus infection. Study-level information: Both CMV infection and a matching HLA type were indicated by public TCR beta signatures.

General study points: CMV-specific HLA-C-restricted TCR beta clonotypes dominated the ex vivo response. Individuals carrying CMV plus the relevant HLA were identified by cumulative frequency of public TCR beta families.

The CDR3 has 12 residues. The V gene's germline CDR1 is SEHNR and CDR2 FQNEAQ (reference sequence). V dropped 3 bases and J dropped 5 bases, with 7 bases sitting between them. TCRdb redid the calling of the reads with MiXCR, one entry per CDR3 protein. The sample shows roughly 230,000 distinct CDR3 sequences, roughly 22% of them seen only once. The sequence was obtained from a human donor in good health (CMV status not recorded). Some clones in this sample may be carry-over from other donors' samples. Sequencing was performed on CD8+ T cells from PBMCs. The chain couples TRBV7-9 to TRBJ1-2, with D perhaps matching TRBD1 (5 bases). CDR3 in amino acids: CASSLDTYGYTF. The CDR3, as DNA: TGTGCCAGCAGCTTGGACACATATGGCTACACCTTC. The variable domain in full, completed from reference TRBV7-9 and TRBJ1-2, reads DTGVSQNPRHKITKRGQNVTFRCDPISEHNRLYWYRQTLGQGPEFLTYFQNEAQLEKSRLLSDRFSAERPKGSFSTLEIQRTEQGDSAMYLCASSLDTYGYTFGSGTRLTVV.